This T cell receptor beta chain was documented in a study of T cell responses to AZD1222 COVID-19 vaccine. Notes on this clone: Its target is unknown.

Some clones are missing from TCRdb's copy, which holds only in-frame ones; the method was immunoSEQ multiplex PCR. The data contain 150,000 to 200,000 clones, just over 90% of them singletons. Overall study results and limits: With dominance at 160-218 and 743-854, vaccine-associated CD4 TCRs spanned spike.

In germline, CDR1 is LNHDA, CDR2 SQIVND (reference sequence). V was clipped by 3 bases and J by 4 bases; unmatched bases: 6. The CDR3 length is 15 residues. The V call is TRBV19, the J call TRBJ1-1, with 9 bases aligning to TRBD1. This clonotype originated in an adult in good health. Source: peripheral blood, taken on day 0 of AZD1222 vaccination. In nucleotides, the CDR3 is TGTGCCAGTAGTATCTTACAGGGGGCGGGCACTGAAGCTTTCTTT. Protein product: CASSILQGAGTEAFF. Drawing the rest from reference TRBV19 and TRBJ1-1, the complete variable domain is DGGITQSPKYLFRKEGQNVTLSCEQNLNHDAMYWYRQDPGQGLRLIYYSQIVNDFQKGDIAEGYSVSREKKESFPLTVTSAQKNPTAFYLCASSILQGAGTEAFFGQGTRLTVV.